Included here is one T cell receptor beta chain sequence, with context. The data were obtained in a study of blood T cell repertoires in COVID-19. Background on the study: From the United States, Italy and Spain came samples of acute and convalescent COVID-19.

Original data processing: Quantification of nucleated cells was approximated via reference gene primer amplification. Libraries were prepared by immunoSEQ multiplex PCR; TCRdb keeps only in-frame clonotypes and omits some of them. V and J calls and clone size are copied from that table; D and trimming were computed from the DNA. The data hold more than 200,000 clones, with around 86% observed a single time. Germline-derived CDR1 and CDR2 are SGHRS and YFSETQ. CDR3 size: 15 residues. V was cut by 5 bases and J by 2 bases, with 16 bases left in between. The source of this sequence is a man aged 45-65 years with acute or convalescent COVID-19. Material for sequencing was peripheral blood. The V and J genes are TRBV5-1 and TRBJ2-5; D unclear. The CDR3 DNA is TGCGCCAGCAGAGCTACGGCGGAAAATCAAGAGACCCAGTACTTC. Amino acid sequence: CASRATAENQETQYF. The variable domain in full, with the rest retrieved from reference TRBV5-1 and TRBJ2-5, is KAGVTQTPRYLIKTRGQQVTLSCSPISGHRSVSWYQQTPGQGLQFLFEYFSETQRNKGNFPGRFSGRQFSNSRSEMNVSTLELGDSALYLCASRATAENQETQYFGPGTRLLVL.